These 18 T cell receptor beta chains were all obtained from the same sample, sequenced in a study of graft-versus-host responses after intestinal transplantation. TCRdb's table, derived via immunoSEQ multiplex PCR, lists solely in-frame clones and lacks some. This sample has over 15,000 clones; approximately 80% occur once, and the top ten carry under 2%. The input for sequencing was PBMCs, taken 14 days after transplant. The source is a human patient who received an intestinal transplant, so some T cells may come from the graft donor.

The chain uses TRBV6-9 and TRBJ2-3, with a possible D match to TRBD2 (6 bases). CDR1 is MNHGY, CDR2 SVAAGI, per germline. This CDR3 has 15 residues. V was clipped by 2 bases and J by 4 bases, with 13 bases between them. The CDR3 loop reads CASSYTAGRADTQYF. The CDR3 DNA sequence: TGTGCCAGCAGTTATACAGCGGGCCGCGCAGATACGCAGTATTTT.

This chain uses TRBV11-2 with TRBJ2-3; 8 bases align to TRBD2. The CDR3 extends over 16 amino acids. Germline-derived CDR1 and CDR2 are SGHAT and FQNNGV. The junction had 4 bases not matched to a gene; V was cut back by 0 bases and J by 2 bases. CDR3: CASSLEIAGNTDTQYF. Here the CDR3 DNA reads TGTGCCAGCAGCTTAGAGATAGCGGGAAACACAGATACGCAGTATTTT.

The chain is built from TRBV12-5 and TRBJ2-7; perhaps TRBD1 as D (5 bases). The germline gives CDR1 LGHNT, CDR2 FRNRAP. The CDR3 has 12 residues. Trimming shortened V by 5 bases and J by 6 bases, and 11 bases separated the two germline ends. The CDR3 loop reads CASGPRQIEQYF. CDR3 in DNA: TGTGCTAGTGGTCCAAGACAGATCGAGCAGTACTTC.

This chain joins TRBV6-5 and TRBJ1-2, with 7 bases matching TRBD1. The CDR3 loop spans 15 amino acids. J lost 5 bases, V lost 5 bases, and 11 bases had no gene match. The germline V gene has CDR1 MNHEY and CDR2 SVGAGI. The CDR3 DNA reads as TGTGCCAGCAGTGTAGGGGGCCTCCGAGGGTATGGCTACACCTTC. As protein: CASSVGGLRGYGYTF.

The chain carries TRBV2 and TRBJ2-7; 12 bases agree with TRBD2. Germline CDR1 reads SNHLY; CDR2 reads FYNNEI. CDR3 length: 14 amino acids. The CDR3 nucleotides are TGTGTCAGGGGAAGGACTAGCGGGACCTACGAGCAGTACTTC. Its protein product is CVRGRTSGTYEQYF.

The chain joins TRBV5-1 to TRBJ2-5, with D possibly TRBD1 on 5 matching bases. The CDR3 length is 10 residues. Germline V gene data show CDR1 as SGHRS and CDR2 as YFSETQ. V lost 6 bases to trimming and J lost 5 bases, with 5 bases between them. The CDR3 region is CASNRETQYF. The DNA of the CDR3 is TGCGCCAGCAACAGGGAGACCCAGTACTTC.

V is TRBV20-1 and J is TRBJ2-3; D is unresolved. The CDR3 is 11 residues long. The V end lost 6 bases, the J end lost 0 bases, and 4 bases lay between the germline ends. From germline, CDR1 is DFQATT and CDR2 SNEGSKA (reference sequence). The DNA of the CDR3 is TGCAGTGCCGCGAGCACAGATACGCAGTATTTT. Translating gives CSAASTDTQYF.

J is TRBJ2-3 and V is TRBV7-3; 10 nucleotides match TRBD2. Trimming cost V 4 bases and J 6 bases; bases outside gene matches: 7. In germline, CDR1 is SGHTA, CDR2 FQGTGA. This CDR3 spans 15 amino acids. The CDR3 reads CASSSTSGAADTQYF. CDR3 in DNA: TGTGCCAGCAGCTCAACTAGCGGGGCAGCTGATACGCAGTATTTT.

This chain connects TRBV19 to TRBJ1-1; the D is unclear. The length of the CDR3 is 12 residues. Germline V lookup: CDR1 LNHDA, CDR2 SQIVND (reference sequence). Deletions cut 4 bases from V and 1 base from J, with 4 bases between. The DNA for the CDR3 is TGTGCCAGTAGTACAGCGAACACTGAAGCTTTCTTT. This codes for CASSTANTEAFF. The entire variable domain, with the rest obtained from reference TRBV19 and TRBJ1-1, is as follows: DGGITQSPKYLFRKEGQNVTLSCEQNLNHDAMYWYRQDPGQGLRLIYYSQIVNDFQKGDIAEGYSVSREKKESFPLTVTSAQKNPTAFYLCASSTANTEAFFGQGTRLTVV.

CDR3 DNA sequence: TGTGCCAGCAGCTTACCCCAGGAGACGAACTACGAGCAGTACTTC. Translation: CASSLPQETNYEQYF. This rearrangement joins TRBV7-3 to TRBJ2-7; no clear D gene. CDR1 is SGHTA and CDR2 is FQGTGA in the germline V gene. The CDR3 loop spans 15 amino acids. Trimming took 2 bases from V and 3 from J, leaving 14 bases between them.

The rearrangement links TRBV27 to TRBJ1-2; a weak D match, TRBD1 (5 bases). CDR1 and CDR2 (germline): MNHEY, SMNVEV (reference sequence). The V and J ends lost 3 bases and 8 bases respectively, with 19 bases between them. CDR3 size: 15 residues. The CDR3 DNA reads as TGTGCCAGCAGTTTTGGGGAGGGGAGGGGTGGCGGCTACACCTTC. Translation gives CASSFGEGRGGGYTF.

V is TRBV5-6 and J is TRBJ2-7; D might be TRBD2 (6 bases). From germline, CDR1 is SGHDT and CDR2 YYEEEE. The CDR3 totals 15 residues. V was pared by 0 bases and J by 2 bases, with 12 bases between. CDR3 protein: CASSLGGDLAYEQYF. The CDR3 DNA follows: TGTGCCAGCAGCTTGGGAGGGGACTTAGCCTACGAGCAGTACTTC.

The V call is TRBV10-3, the J call TRBJ2-7; 7 bases match TRBD2. The CDR3 extends over 16 amino acids. Germline trimming cut 4 bases from V and 3 bases from J; bases unmatched to any gene: 12. Looked up from germline, CDR1 is ENHRY and CDR2 is SYGVKD. The CDR3 region is CAISGVGLAAFYEQYF. The CDR3 DNA is TGTGCCATCAGTGGTGTGGGGCTAGCGGCTTTCTACGAGCAGTACTTC.

V is TRBV4-1 and J is TRBJ2-7; tentatively, D is TRBD2 (6 bases). The CDR3 totals 14 residues. V was trimmed by 1 base and J by 4 bases, leaving 11 bases between them. Germline V gives CDR1 MGHRA, CDR2 YSYEKL. The CDR3 DNA follows: TGCGCCAGCAGCCAAGCGGGGGTCGGGTACGAGCAGTACTTC. This translates into CASSQAGVGYEQYF.

CDR3 nucleotides: TGCGCCAGCAGCCAAGAGGGCCTATCGGACGAGCAGTACTTC. Encoded protein: CASSQEGLSDEQYF. The chain has TRBV4-1 and TRBJ2-7; D gene unclear. The CDR3 has 14 amino acids. Trimming shortened V by 0 bases and J by 5 bases, and 11 bases separated the two germline ends. The germline gives CDR1 MGHRA, CDR2 YSYEKL.

The chain joins TRBV29-1 to TRBJ2-7; 8 bases match TRBD2. Germline loops: CDR1 SQVTM, CDR2 ANQGSEA. The CDR3 is made up of 12 amino acids. Losses at the gene ends were 4 bases for V and 6 bases for J; bases not matched to a gene: 5. The CDR3 coding sequence is TGCAGCGTTGCCCCTACTAGCGGCGAGCAGTACTTC. It is translated as CSVAPTSGEQYF.

The chain uses TRBV9 and TRBJ2-5, with D perhaps matching TRBD1 or TRBD2 (5 bases each). This CDR3 is built from 15 residues. Germline assignment: CDR1 SGDLS and CDR2 YYNGEE. Trimming pared 4 bases from V and 5 bases from J, leaving 18 bases between. This chain's CDR3 is CASSPEGLWAETQYF. CDR3 DNA sequence: TGTGCCAGCAGCCCCGAGGGGCTTTGGGCCGAGACCCAGTACTTC.

The chain has TRBV7-6 and TRBJ2-1; TRBD2 matches at 13 bases. The V gene end was trimmed by 0 bases and the J gene end by 9 bases; junction bases not matched to a gene: 8. The CDR3 sequence is 17 residues long. The germline CDR1 and CDR2 sequences are SGHVS and FNYEAQ. CDR3 amino acids: CASSLARLAGGVGEQFF. CDR3 sequence (DNA): TGTGCCAGCAGCTTAGCCCGACTAGCGGGAGGCGTGGGTGAGCAGTTCTTC. Variable domain in full (rest from reference TRBV7-6 and TRBJ2-1): GAGVSQSPRYKVTKRGQDVALRCDPISGHVSLYWYRQALGQGPEFLTYFNYEAQQDKSGLPNDRFSAERPEGSISTLTIQRTEQRDSAMYRCASSLARLAGGVGEQFFGPGTRLTVL.